This TCR beta chain was recorded in a study of shared clonotypes between healthy human individuals (dated by TCRdb to the early 2020s). Background for the entire study: A few men and two women, aged 18 to 49 years, made up the cohort. Per donor, leukapheresis produced somewhere between about 0.85 and 8.9 billion PBMCs. To estimate repertoire size and how much clonotype sharing occurs between individuals, the study deeply sequenced the blood TCR repertoires of about five healthy adults. Different laboratories and diverse techniques were used to prepare libraries and sequence TCR repertoires, to increase sequencing depth and limit assay-specific biases. Per donor, three plates each were used for CD4 naive and CD4 memory, two for CD8 naive, and one for CD8 memory.

For the CD8 naive samples, CD45RO-negative cells were positively selected for CCR7, yielding a CD45RA+CCR7+ population from which TemRA cells were excluded. The donors were healthy, HIV-negative adults with no recently reported acute infections or vaccinations. All donors were Caucasian adults living in Nashville, Tennessee, USA. Blood was collected by leukapheresis, and PBMCs were isolated by Ficoll-Histopaque density gradient centrifugation and then cryopreserved in liquid nitrogen vapor phase. Purity and quantity of every magnetically sorted T cell population were checked by analytical flow cytometry. Each sorted fraction had its genomic DNA isolated and then quantified by UV absorbance on a Nanodrop 2000c. What the study reported, not specific to this receptor: About 5% of naive CD4, 3% to 3.5% of naive CD8, around 2.3% of memory CD4, and less than 0.45% of memory CD8 clonotypes were shared across a few donors. Naive subsets generally had larger estimated clonotype richness than memory subsets did. Based on pairwise subsampling, the degree of clonotype sharing among donors was expected to be affected by sequencing depth. The small number of donors limited the genetic and exposure-history diversity represented. Incomplete sequencing was indicated by rarefaction of sorted-subset datasets, despite the large sequencing depth. Higher generation probabilities were observed for clonotypes shared by all four sorted-subset donors than for non-shared clonotypes. Sampling was restricted to blood, and TCR repertoires in tissue are likely to differ from TCR repertoires in blood.

About this clone itself: The antigen it binds to is not known. Per-base qualities were not stored, and no clone one base away is much larger. Other nucleotide sequences from this sample produce the same CDR3.

Trimming at the junction amounts to 5 bases on V and 0 bases on J, and the germline ends lie 11 bases apart. The germline V gene specifies SGDLS as CDR1 and YYNGEE as CDR2. Measured from the cysteine to the phenylalanine, the CDR3 is 15 residues long. The only DNA kept is the CDR3, 45 bases in frame from the first base. TCR CDR3 regions were amplified from genomic DNA by multiplex PCR using the deep immunoSEQ assay. Extracted genomic DNA from each cell subset was distributed evenly across all wells of several immunoSEQ 96-well plates, and each plate was treated as a replicate. For sorted subsets, approximately 0.2 ug of genomic DNA, equivalent to 25,000 to 35,000 T cell genomes, went into each replicate PCR. Purified libraries were measured with a Qubit 3.0 fluorometer, size-checked on a Bioanalyzer 2100, and measured again with the KAPA Library Quantification kit. Each immunoSEQ 96-well plate was sequenced on its own single-read 150-cycle Illumina NextSeq 550 flow cell. The authors' pipeline ran thus. Because only junctional sequences without quality scores were contained in the immunoSEQ output, filtering matching that applied to full-length reads could not be performed. To assign V/J genes and CDR3, sequences were annotated using PyIR, a Python wrapper for IgBLAST v1.9, with IMGT germline references. Any read was removed if the V/J assignment was weak (E-value above 1e-6), the CDR3 was missing, or the read contained stop codons, out-of-frame junctions, or ambiguous translated residues. V3J clonotypes were defined as sequences sharing the same inferred V gene, J gene, and CDR3 amino acid sequence. Percentage overlap between repertoires was computed as shared unique clonotypes divided by the size of the smaller repertoire. Repertoire richness was assessed with RTK rarefaction, the Chao1 estimator, and Recon v2.1 estimates of unobserved clonotypes. For all TCRbeta clonotypes obtained by the gDNA method from a handful of donors, generation probabilities were computed with OLGA. Imported from immuneACCESS, the table was reduced by TCRdb to in-frame sequences with V and J called. These copies leave out some clones; in studies compared against another copy, an unresolved V gene accounts for under half, and the cause of the remainder is not known. That table gives V, J and clone size, and the DNA gave D and trimming. The sample table holds about 2.1 million clones, of which 93% were seen once. Over 1.5% of the sample belongs to the ten largest clones.

This clonotype originated in a man aged 18 to 35 in good health. Some clones in this sample may be carry-over from other donors' samples. The specimen was naive CD8+ T cells from PBMCs. In the paper's terms, the cell subset or site label means: CD45RA+CCR7+. The chain is encoded by TRBV9 joined to TRBJ2-2; TRBD2 could be the D gene, as 6 bases match. The DNA sequence reads TGTGCCAGCAGTGCCGGGGGTTCGAACACCGGGGAGCTGTTTTTT. This sequence encodes CASSAGGSNTGELFF.